Below are 28 T cell receptor beta chains sequenced from a single sample in a study of blood T cells in healthy people across ages. Through a sample-barcoded 5' primer and a J-beta primer mix, a second PCR was run for 7 to 11 cycles. TCRdb independently ran MiXCR on the 5' RACE reads; one entry per CDR3 protein. The sample has about 1.4 million distinct CDR3 sequences; 59% are singletons. Sequenced: blood. These receptors were taken from a man between 18 and 29 years old in good health.

This sequence joins TRBV3-1 and TRBJ2-1, with D possibly matching TRBD1 (6 bases). V lost 3 bases and J 8 bases, leaving 8 bases between the germline ends. The CDR3 runs to 12 residues. Germline V gene lookup returns CDR1 LGHDT and CDR2 YNNKEL (reference sequence). DNA for the CDR3: TGTGCCAGCAGCCACGGACAGTATGAGCAGTTCTTC. Translating it yields CASSHGQYEQFF.

This clonotype was detected a few times. The J gene is TRBJ2-5, the V gene TRBV20-1; no clear D gene. The J call may be wrong; the DNA end is better matched by TRBJ2-7. From germline, CDR1 is DFQATT and CDR2 SNEGSKA (reference sequence). The CDR3 sequence is 13 residues long. The CDR3 loop is CSARPSHTYEQYF. CDR3 nucleotides: TGCAGTGCTAGACCGTCCCATACCTACGAGCAGTACTTC.

This chain links TRBV10-3 with TRBJ1-5; no clear D. Looked up from germline, CDR1 is ENHRY and CDR2 is SYGVKD. Trimming shortened V by 0 bases and J by 0 bases, and 9 bases separated the two germline ends. This CDR3 is 16 amino acids long. The DNA of the CDR3 is TGTGCCATCAGTGAGTCCCAGATTACTAGCAATCAGCCCCAGCATTTT. Its translation: CAISESQITSNQPQHF.

CDR3: CAIQGSASTDTQYF. CDR3 in DNA: TGTGCCATACAGGGGTCTGCTAGCACAGATACGCAGTATTTT. V and J are TRBV10-3 and TRBJ2-3; 7 positions agree with TRBD1. V dropped 9 bases and J dropped 0; count of bases not matched to a gene: 6. Germline V gene data show CDR1 as ENHRY and CDR2 as SYGVKD. This CDR3 comprises 14 residues.

In its sample, this clonotype was seen a few times. This chain connects TRBV5-6 to TRBJ2-7, with 9 positions matching TRBD2. CDR1 and CDR2 from the germline V gene are SGHDT and YYEEEE. The junction had 7 bases not matched to a gene; V was cut back by 0 bases and J by 6 bases. The CDR3 runs to 15 residues. The CDR3 region is CASSLDLSGSREQYF. As DNA, the CDR3 is TGTGCCAGCAGCTTGGATCTTAGCGGGAGCCGCGAGCAGTACTTC.

The chain carries TRBV24-1 and TRBJ2-3, with no clear D. The CDR3 runs to 13 residues. Germline V CDR1 and CDR2: KGHDR, SFDVKD. The V and J ends lost 4 bases and 9 bases respectively, with 13 bases between them. The CDR3 DNA is TGTGCCACCAGTGAGGATACAAGACCGACGCAGTATTTT. Protein product: CATSEDTRPTQYF.

The chain joins TRBV12-3 or TRBV12-4 to TRBJ2-1; 9 bases are a match to TRBD2. Trimming took 0 bases from V and 2 from J; bases not matched to a gene: 5. The CDR3 consists of 17 residues. Written as DNA, the CDR3 is TGTGCCAGCAGTTTAGCGGCGGGAGGGCCTCCCTACAATGAGCAGTTCTTC. Translation: CASSLAAGGPPYNEQFF.

This clonotype showed up just a few times. V and J are TRBV29-1 and TRBJ2-7; 12 bases line up with TRBD2. This CDR3 comprises 14 residues. Germline lookup yields CDR1 SQVTM and CDR2 ANQGSEA. Losses at the gene ends were 6 bases for V and 3 bases for J; bases not matched to a gene: 6. For the CDR3, the DNA is TGCAGCGTGCCTGGACTAGCGGGGATCTACGAGCAGTACTTC. Protein sequence: CSVPGLAGIYEQYF.

This clonotype was recorded a few times. Compared with germline, one end of the junction differs, possibly owing to a read error. The chain uses TRBV20-1 and TRBJ2-1; 9 bases match TRBD1. Germline V lookup: CDR1 DFQATT, CDR2 SNEGSKA (reference sequence). The CDR3 is 16 amino acids. Here the CDR3 reads CSARENRQGVGNQQFF. The CDR3 bases are TGCAGTGCTAGAGAGAATCGACAGGGGGTTGGCAATCAGCAGTTCTTC.

Many counts were recorded for this clonotype. J is TRBJ1-4 and V is TRBV5-5; D gene uncertain. This CDR3 contains 16 residues. Germline V gives CDR1 SGHKS, CDR2 YYEKEE (reference sequence). The V gene lost 3 bases and the J gene lost 5 bases, with 17 bases spanning the gap. The DNA of the CDR3 is TGTGCCAGCAGCTGGACCGGCGGAGGAGAGAATGAAAAACTGTTTTTT. Protein product: CASSWTGGGENEKLFF. The complete variable domain, with remaining parts taken from reference TRBV5-5 and TRBJ1-4, reads DAGVTQSPTHLIKTRGQQVTLRCSPISGHKSVSWYQQVLGQGPQFIFQYYEKEERGRGNFPDRFSARQFPNYSSELNVNALLLGDSALYLCASSWTGGGENEKLFFGSGTQLSVL.

About this clonotype: Given a far larger clone just one base away, this is likely a sequencing read error. This likely comes from a read error, as the CDR3 has no conserved phenylalanine or tryptophan at its end. The rearrangement uses TRBV7-2 and TRBJ2-7, with D hard to call. Looked up from germline, CDR1 is SGHTA and CDR2 is FQGNSA. V gave up 1 base and J gave up 3 bases, with 1 base separating them. This CDR3 is built from 11 residues. CDR3 sequence reads: CASSLVYEQYL. For the CDR3, the DNA is TGTGCCAGCAGCTTAGTCTACGAGCAGTACCTC.

This clonotype was observed a handful of times. The chain uses TRBV20-1 and TRBJ2-3; 10 bases agree with TRBD2. This CDR3 has 17 residues. Per germline, CDR1 DFQATT and CDR2 SNEGSKA (reference sequence). CDR3 in amino acids: CSSLQRGGGGHTDTQYF. CDR3 bases: TGCAGCTCTCTCCAGCGGGGGGGTGGCGGACACACAGATACGCAGTATTTT.

This rearrangement joins TRBV5-1 to TRBJ2-7; 9 bases agree with TRBD1. V was clipped by 1 base and J by 2 bases; unmatched bases: 4. Germline CDR1 SGHRS, CDR2 YFSETQ. This CDR3 is 15 amino acids long. The CDR3 reads CASSLTQGAPYEQYF. The DNA of the CDR3 is TGCGCCAGCAGCTTGACACAGGGGGCACCCTACGAGCAGTACTTC.

The chain couples TRBV29-1 to TRBJ2-1; D remains ambiguous. The germline V gene has CDR1 SQVTM and CDR2 ANQGSEA. Between the trimmed V and J ends, which lost 6 bases and 5 bases, there was a span of 20 bases. The CDR3 is made up of 15 amino acids. DNA for the CDR3: TGCAGCGTCGGTCTTGCCCTCCGTTTCAACAATGAGCAGTTCTTC. Its translation is CSVGLALRFNNEQFF.

The chain joins TRBV7-2 to TRBJ2-5, with 9 nucleotides matching TRBD2. Unmatched junction bases numbered 5, after V lost 1 base and J lost 5 bases. The V gene's germline CDR1 is SGHTA and CDR2 FQGNSA. The CDR3 runs to 15 residues. CDR3 bases: TGTGCCAGCAGCTTAGGGGCGGGGGGGCTGGAGACCCAGTACTTC. Its protein is CASSLGAGGLETQYF.

Ten or more counts support this clonotype. The rearrangement joins TRBV20-1 to TRBJ1-4; D is unclear. Per germline, CDR1 DFQATT and CDR2 SNEGSKA (reference sequence). Trimming pared 1 base from V and 5 bases from J, leaving 20 bases between. The CDR3 totals 17 residues. Here the CDR3 DNA reads TGCAGTGCTAGAGGGGTGGTGGAAGGGCCGTCAAATGAAAAACTGTTTTTT. It specifies CSARGVVEGPSNEKLFF.

This clonotype came up a few times. The gene calls are TRBV3-1 and TRBJ2-7, with 8 bases lining up with TRBD2. The trim removed 4 bases at V and 2 bases at J, leaving 13 bases unmatched. The CDR3 runs 17 residues. Germline CDR1 is LGHDT and CDR2 is YNNKEL (reference sequence). CDR3 DNA sequence: TGTGCCAGCAGCCCTACCTTTCTAGCGGGCCAACCCTACGAGCAGTACTTC. Its protein product is CASSPTFLAGQPYEQYF.

The V and J genes are TRBV6-5 and TRBJ2-5, with D unclear. This CDR3 has 15 residues. Per germline, CDR1 MNHEY and CDR2 SVGAGI. With 7 bases removed from V and 1 base from J, the gap between germline ends came to 16 bases. In nucleotides, the CDR3 is TGTGCCAGCACCCCGCTAGGCCGAATCCAAGAGACCCAGTACTTC. It yields the protein CASTPLGRIQETQYF.

The CDR3 here is CSADGVGAGTYEQYF. In DNA, the CDR3 is TGCAGTGCGGACGGGGTGGGGGCCGGAACCTACGAGCAGTACTTC. This chain uses TRBV20-1 with TRBJ2-7; TRBD1 is a possible D gene (6 bases). This CDR3 comprises 15 residues. From germline, CDR1 is DFQATT and CDR2 SNEGSKA (reference sequence). Trimming removed 6 bases from V and 2 bases from J, with 20 bases in between.

V gene TRBV5-6 combines with J gene TRBJ1-2; D remains unclear. Germline V lookup: CDR1 SGHDT, CDR2 YYEEEE. This CDR3 contains 14 residues. The V end was cut by 4 bases, the J end by 4 bases, with 14 bases between. The CDR3 loop is CASSLGLGSYGYTF. The CDR3 DNA reads as TGTGCCAGCAGCCTGGGCTTGGGGAGCTATGGCTACACCTTC.

This clonotype turned up a few times. J is TRBJ2-1 and V is TRBV29-1; no definite D call. V was trimmed by 1 base and J by 6 bases, leaving 10 bases between them. Germline-derived CDR1 and CDR2 are SQVTM and ANQGSEA. This CDR3 is 13 amino acids long. The CDR3 sequence: CSVEGTTVNEQFF. The CDR3 bases are TGCAGCGTTGAAGGCACTACAGTCAATGAGCAGTTCTTC.

This clonotype was recorded a few times. J is TRBJ2-5 and V is TRBV5-1; possible D gene TRBD2, 5 bases. CDR3 length equals 14 residues. Germline assignment: CDR1 SGHRS and CDR2 YFSETQ. V was pared by 6 bases and J by 5 bases, with 17 bases between. The CDR3 spells CASTRSPRRETQYF. As DNA, the CDR3 is TGCGCCAGCACGCGTAGTCCACGGAGGGAGACCCAGTACTTC.

The J gene is TRBJ2-3, the V gene TRBV12-5, with unresolved D. This CDR3 is built from 13 residues. Germline V lookup: CDR1 LGHNT, CDR2 FRNRAP. Trimming removed 6 bases from V and 0 bases from J, with 7 bases in between. The CDR3 sequence: CASGKGSTDTQYF. The CDR3 bases are TGTGCTAGTGGCAAGGGTAGCACAGATACGCAGTATTTT.

The V call is TRBV7-6, the J call TRBJ2-4; 7 nucleotides agree with TRBD2. The DNA end is more similar to TRBJ2-7, so the J call may be wrong. This CDR3 contains 16 residues. Per the germline V gene, CDR1 is SGHVS and CDR2 is FNYEAQ. CDR3 region: CASSHPGGRKGYEQYF. The CDR3 DNA sequence: TGTGCCAGCAGCCACCCGGGCGGGAGAAAAGGCTACGAGCAGTACTTC.

This clonotype was observed a few times. The chain links TRBV25-1 to TRBJ2-7; TRBD1 is a possible D gene (6 bases). Germline lookup yields CDR1 MGHDK and CDR2 SYGVNS. This CDR3 is 16 amino acids long. Trimming shortened V by 2 bases and J by 1 base, and 15 bases separated the two germline ends. CDR3 sequence: CASSEDTRTGSYEQYF. The CDR3 DNA reads TGTGCCAGCAGTGAAGACACCCGTACAGGGTCCTACGAGCAGTACTTC.

This clonotype was observed once. The CDR3 here is CSARDGQLEAFF. CDR3 DNA sequence: TGCAGTGCTAGAGATGGACAGCTTGAAGCTTTCTTT. This chain joins TRBV20-1 and TRBJ1-1, with a weak D call TRBD1 (6 bases). V gave up 0 bases and J gave up 7 bases, with 9 bases separating them. CDR1 is DFQATT and CDR2 is SNEGSKA in the germline V gene (reference sequence). This CDR3 has 12 amino acids.

This rearrangement joins TRBV25-1 to TRBJ1-1; tentative D call: TRBD1 (6 bases). The CDR3 runs 13 residues. CDR1 is MGHDK, CDR2 SYGVNS, per germline. V shed 6 bases and J shed 4 bases, with 12 bases lying between them. In DNA, the CDR3 is TGTGCCAGCAGAGAGGGGACATCCACTGAAGCTTTCTTT. Translating gives CASREGTSTEAFF.

V usage is TRBV4-1 and J usage is TRBJ2-3; tentative D call: TRBD2 (5 bases). Germline CDR1 reads MGHRA; CDR2 reads YSYEKL. The CDR3 runs 18 residues. Trimming took off 1 base at V and 1 base at J, with 18 bases between the two ends. CDR3: CASSQGTGSDSGTDTQYF. DNA for the CDR3: TGCGCCAGCAGCCAAGGAACGGGCTCGGACTCGGGCACAGATACGCAGTATTTT.